The 14 T cell receptor beta chains reported below all come from one sample, sequenced in a study of graft-versus-host responses after intestinal transplantation. No cognate antigen is known for these TCRs. Using immunoSEQ multiplex PCR, the repertoire was profiled, and TCRdb retains in-frame clones only, with some absent. The repertoire holds about 78,000 clones, with roughly 87% as singletons. Sequences were derived from unstimulated CD8+ T cells sorted from spleen or lymph node cells, sampled before transplant. These receptors were collected from a human donor who was the organ donor for an intestinal transplant.

The chain has TRBV11-2 and TRBJ2-5; D is ambiguous. V was clipped by 0 bases and J by 3 bases, with 11 bases between them. Germline assignment: CDR1 SGHAT and CDR2 FQNNGV. This CDR3 has 15 residues. The CDR3 sequence is CASSLDLGWEETQYF. The CDR3, as DNA: TGTGCCAGCAGCTTAGATCTCGGATGGGAAGAGACCCAGTACTTC.

The chain links TRBV7-8 to TRBJ2-2; D is perhaps TRBD1 (5 bases). Looked up from germline, CDR1 is SGHVS and CDR2 is FQNEAQ. The germline V and J ends were trimmed by 0 bases and 3 bases, with 5 bases remaining between them. This CDR3 spans 14 amino acids. The CDR3 DNA sequence: TGTGCCAGCAGCTTAGCAGGGGACACCGGGGAGCTGTTTTTT. This translates into CASSLAGDTGELFF.

In regard to this clone: The sample has other DNA sequences that encode this CDR3 too. CDR3 nucleotides: TGTGCCAGCAGTTTAGGACGGCTAGCGGCGTATGAGCAGTTCTTC. Residues: CASSLGRLAAYEQFF. The chain couples TRBV6-1 to TRBJ2-1; 7 bases agree with TRBD2. In germline, CDR1 is MNHNS, CDR2 SASEGT. The ends lost 5 bases at V and 8 bases at J; junction bases unmatched: 12. The CDR3 runs 15 residues.

The J gene is TRBJ1-2, the V gene TRBV2, with 9 bases aligning to TRBD1. Trimming took 3 bases from V and 8 from J; bases not matched to a gene: 7. Looked up from germline, CDR1 is SNHLY and CDR2 is FYNNEI. The CDR3 contains 14 residues. CDR3: CASSDWTGERGYTF. CDR3 sequence (DNA): TGTGCCAGCAGTGATTGGACAGGGGAAAGGGGCTACACCTTC.

The table lists this clone with a count of one. This chain links TRBV19 with TRBJ2-7; D perhaps matches TRBD1 (6 bases). The CDR3 is made up of 15 amino acids. In germline, CDR1 is LNHDA, CDR2 SQIVND (reference sequence). Trimming took off 6 bases at V and 0 bases at J, with 15 bases between the two ends. CDR3 coding DNA: TGTGCCAGTAGATCTGGGGGCCTTAGCTCCTACGAGCAGTACTTC. Its protein product is CASRSGGLSSYEQYF.

The table lists this clone with a count of one. The rearrangement joins TRBV15 to TRBJ2-5; D not certain. Deletions cut 1 base from V and 4 bases from J, with 13 bases between. The CDR3 is 15 residues long. The germline V gene encodes CDR1 LNHNV and CDR2 YYDKDF (reference sequence). This chain's CDR3 is CATSRAAVSGETQYF. CDR3 DNA sequence: TGTGCCACCAGCAGAGCGGCTGTCAGTGGAGAGACCCAGTACTTC. Filled out from reference TRBV15 and TRBJ2-5, the complete variable domain reads DAMVIQNPRYQVTQFGKPVTLSCSQTLNHNVMYWYQQKSSQAPKLLFHYYDKDFNNEADTPDNFQSRRPNTSFCFLDIRSPGLGDTAMYLCATSRAAVSGETQYFGPGTRLLVL.

The chain joins TRBV28 to TRBJ2-6, with D perhaps TRBD1 (6 bases). The CDR3 contains 16 residues. Germline V gene data show CDR1 as MDHEN and CDR2 as SYDVKM. The V end was cut by 5 bases, the J end by 1 base, with 12 bases between. Here the CDR3 DNA reads TGTGCCAGCAGTCTAGGGGGTCTTTCTGGGGCCAACGTCCTGACTTTC. As protein: CASSLGGLSGANVLTF.

This rearrangement joins TRBV14 to TRBJ2-3; 9 positions match TRBD1. With 5 bases clipped from V and 5 bases from J, the junction kept 8 bases outside the gene matches. The germline CDR1 and CDR2 sequences are SGHDN and FVKESK. This CDR3 region has 15 residues. Here the CDR3 reads CASSNHQTGGDTQYF. As DNA, the CDR3 is TGTGCCAGCAGCAACCACCAGACAGGGGGAGATACGCAGTATTTT.

In DNA, the CDR3 is TGTGCCAGCAGGAGCGAGTGGAGTAACTACGAGCAGTACTTC. Its protein product is CASRSEWSNYEQYF. V gene TRBV6-1 combines with J gene TRBJ2-7; no definite D call. Germline V CDR1 and CDR2: MNHNS, SASEGT. Trimming shortened V by 6 bases and J by 3 bases, and 15 bases separated the two germline ends. CDR3 length: 14 amino acids.

This chain connects TRBV29-1 to TRBJ1-2; D is unclear. V lost 3 bases, J lost 4 bases, and 12 bases lay in between. This CDR3 region has 13 residues. Per germline, CDR1 SQVTM and CDR2 ANQGSEA. The CDR3 DNA reads as TGCAGCGTTGAGACCGGCACGACCTATGGCTACACCTTC. Its protein is CSVETGTTYGYTF.

The gene calls are TRBV6-1 and TRBJ2-7, with 9 nucleotides matching TRBD2. Germline values: CDR1 MNHNS, CDR2 SASEGT. Trimming removed 4 bases from V and 3 bases from J; junction bases left unmatched: 7. The length of the CDR3 is 15 residues. For the CDR3, the DNA is TGTGCCAGCAGTGGCTCCAGCGGGGGGTACTACGAGCAGTACTTC. This encodes CASSGSSGGYYEQYF.

The chain is built from TRBV2 and TRBJ1-6; unclear D gene. Germline V gene sequence: CDR1 SNHLY, CDR2 FYNNEI. This CDR3 comprises 14 residues. The V end lost 1 base, the J end lost 6 bases, and 7 bases lay between the germline ends. The CDR3 loop is CASSEGQRNSPLHF. The CDR3 coding sequence is TGTGCCAGCAGTGAAGGGCAGCGTAATTCACCCCTCCACTTT.

This CDR3 reads CASSQEGVDGYTF. The CDR3 DNA sequence: TGCGCCAGCAGCCAAGAAGGGGTTGATGGCTACACCTTC. V gene TRBV4-1 combines with J gene TRBJ1-2; possibly TRBD1 for D (5 bases). The V end was cut by 0 bases, the J end by 6 bases, with 8 bases between. The CDR3 loop spans 13 amino acids. Germline V gene lookup returns CDR1 MGHRA and CDR2 YSYEKL.

V is TRBV7-2 and J is TRBJ1-1, with D perhaps matching TRBD1 (5 bases). The CDR3 consists of 16 residues. V shed 2 bases and J shed 4 bases, with 17 bases lying between them. Germline V gene lookup returns CDR1 SGHTA and CDR2 FQGNSA. The CDR3 nucleotides read TGTGCCAGCAGCTTAACCCACCGGGGGGTGCCCACTGAAGCTTTCTTT. Residues: CASSLTHRGVPTEAFF.